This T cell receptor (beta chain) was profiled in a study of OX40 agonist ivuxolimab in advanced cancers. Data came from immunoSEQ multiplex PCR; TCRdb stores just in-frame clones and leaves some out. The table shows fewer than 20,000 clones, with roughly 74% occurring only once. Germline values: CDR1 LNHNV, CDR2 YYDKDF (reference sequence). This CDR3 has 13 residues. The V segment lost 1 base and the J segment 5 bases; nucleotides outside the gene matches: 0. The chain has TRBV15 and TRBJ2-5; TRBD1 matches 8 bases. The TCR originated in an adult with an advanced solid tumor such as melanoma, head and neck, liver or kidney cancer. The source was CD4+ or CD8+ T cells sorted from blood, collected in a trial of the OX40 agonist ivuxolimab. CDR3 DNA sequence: TGTGCCACCAGCAGAGGACAGGGGGAGACCCAGTACTTC. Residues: CATSRGQGETQYF.